This T cell receptor (beta chain) was captured in a study of blood T cell repertoires in COVID-19. Overall study context: The origin of the acute and convalescent COVID-19 samples was the United States, Italy and Spain. Nucleic acid was either cDNA or gDNA, and it came from T cells, B-cell-depleted T cells, or PBMCs.

TCRdb's table, derived via immunoSEQ multiplex PCR, lists solely in-frame clones and lacks some. The sample consists of about 170,000 clones, roughly 90% of them appearing once. This CDR3 has 16 amino acids. Trimming left V 4 bases short and J 0 bases short, with 10 bases between. Germline V gene data show CDR1 as LGHNT and CDR2 as FRNRAP. The TCR comes from a man aged 55 to 70 with acute or convalescent COVID-19. Sequences were obtained from peripheral blood. This rearrangement joins TRBV12-5 to TRBJ1-6; maybe TRBD1 (6 bases). In DNA, the CDR3 is TGTGCTAGTGGTTCCCCCAGGGGCTCCTATAATTCACCCCTCCACTTT. Translation gives CASGSPRGSYNSPLHF.